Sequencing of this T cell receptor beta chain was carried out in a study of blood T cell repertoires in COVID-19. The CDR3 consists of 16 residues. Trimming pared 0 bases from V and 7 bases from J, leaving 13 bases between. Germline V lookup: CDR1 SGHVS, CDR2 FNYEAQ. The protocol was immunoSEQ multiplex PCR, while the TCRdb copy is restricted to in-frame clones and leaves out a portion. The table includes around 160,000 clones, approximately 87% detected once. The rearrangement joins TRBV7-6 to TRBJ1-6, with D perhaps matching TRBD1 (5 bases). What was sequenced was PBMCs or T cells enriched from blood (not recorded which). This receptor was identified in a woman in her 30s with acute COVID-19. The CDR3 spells CASSLAYGASNSPLHF. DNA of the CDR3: TGTGCCAGCAGCTTAGCGTATGGGGCCTCAAATTCACCCCTCCACTTT.